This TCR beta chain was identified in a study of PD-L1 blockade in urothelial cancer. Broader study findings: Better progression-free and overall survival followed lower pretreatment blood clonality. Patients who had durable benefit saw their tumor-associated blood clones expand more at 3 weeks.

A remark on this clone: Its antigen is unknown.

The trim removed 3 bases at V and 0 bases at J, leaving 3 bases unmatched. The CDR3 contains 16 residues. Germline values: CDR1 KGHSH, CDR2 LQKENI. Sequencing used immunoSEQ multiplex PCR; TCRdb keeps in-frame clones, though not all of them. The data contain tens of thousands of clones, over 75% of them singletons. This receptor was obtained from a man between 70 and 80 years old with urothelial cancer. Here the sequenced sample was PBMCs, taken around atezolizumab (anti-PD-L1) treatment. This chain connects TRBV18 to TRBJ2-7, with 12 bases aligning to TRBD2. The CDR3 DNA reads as TGTGCCAGCTCACCTAGGACTAGCGGGACCTCCTACGAGCAGTACTTC. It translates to CASSPRTSGTSYEQYF.